This T cell receptor beta chain was recorded in a study of identical twins (dated by TCRdb to 2016 to 2017). As for the study more broadly: To test whether fetal clonotypes persist, this study deep-sequenced TCR alpha and beta repertoires from monozygotic twins, from unrelated adults of various ages, and from cord blood. To rule out contamination, the twin experiments were replicated at different times with different library preparation protocols. Broad study findings and their caveats: Out-of-frame TCR alpha sequences shared between twins showed an excess of low generation-probability sequences compared with coincidental sharing between unrelated individuals. Invariant T cells such as MAIT and iNKT could partly confound zero-insertion analyses, though diverse VJ usage argued against this for most clonotypes. Excess twin sharing in beta out-of-frame sequences was weaker because fewer shared sequences lowered the signal-to-noise ratio. Fewer insertions were carried by abundant cord blood beta clonotypes, a similar but weaker trend appeared in young adult naive repertoires, and no such trend appeared in memory repertoires. Out-of-frame TCR alpha sharing in monozygotic twins was systematically underestimated by recombination models, whereas sharing between unrelated individuals was in agreement with the recombination models. Because the same donors could not be followed over many years, the conclusions depended on cross-sectional statistical analysis.

Library method: 5' RACE. Instrument used: Illumina HiSeq 2000. Template switching introduced a universal primer binding site; the final cDNA contained a unique molecular identifier, enabling accurate counting of TCR cDNA molecules. First-strand cDNA for TCR alpha and beta chains was synthesized from specific primers in the conserved constant-segment region. To control for contamination, each cDNA library was double barcoded with a SMART-Mk sample barcode plus Illumina barcodes. TruSeq adapter sequences, together with Illumina sample barcodes, were added in two successive PCR steps. TCR alpha and beta cDNA libraries were sequenced on the Illumina HiSeq platform with custom primers. Under the source paper's analysis protocol: MiGEC was used to process raw reads and extract unique molecular identifiers, and MiXCR was used to find CDR3 positions. For each individual, recombination models were inferred using an EM algorithm with the repgenHMM and IGoR tools. The analysis of shared clonotypes was done with the tcR package in R, with sharing normalized by the product of cloneset sizes. To study raw recombination free of thymic and clonal selection effects, out-of-frame nonproductive sequences were analyzed. In-frame beta chains were kept once TCRdb had trimmed the public reads at Q25 with fastp and called clones with MiXCR. Entries that share a CDR3 protein sequence are merged under the most common genes and DNA. The V and J calls shown here were made by TCRdb, not taken from the authors' results. The sample records roughly 250,000 distinct CDR3 sequences, about an eighth of which are singletons. The top ten clones comprise around 9.5% of the sample.

This clonotype has just a few counts. This clone's antigen is unknown. Base-call qualities are not available, and no considerably larger clone is one nucleotide away. CDR3 length: 13 amino acids, cysteine to phenylalanine. The only DNA kept is the CDR3, 39 bases in frame from the first base. Trimming costs V 2 bases and J 8 bases, and their ends lie 7 bases apart. The germline V gene encodes CDR1 WNHNN and CDR2 SYGVQD (reference sequence). Every donor was a healthy Caucasian. Using Miltenyi CD45RO+ enrichment and human naive T-cell isolation kits, memory (CD45RO+) and naive T cells were isolated from PBMC.

This TCR came from a woman aged 18-29 years in good health. The V and J segments used are TRBV10-1 and TRBJ1-6, with no confidently assigned D gene. The source material was memory (CD45RO+) T cells sorted from blood. Read against the paper, the sample's cell subset or site label means: CD45RO+ enriched T cells. The DNA sequence reads TGCGCCAGCAGTGAGCAGATATATTCACCCCTCCACTTT. Its protein reads: CASSEQIYSPLHF.